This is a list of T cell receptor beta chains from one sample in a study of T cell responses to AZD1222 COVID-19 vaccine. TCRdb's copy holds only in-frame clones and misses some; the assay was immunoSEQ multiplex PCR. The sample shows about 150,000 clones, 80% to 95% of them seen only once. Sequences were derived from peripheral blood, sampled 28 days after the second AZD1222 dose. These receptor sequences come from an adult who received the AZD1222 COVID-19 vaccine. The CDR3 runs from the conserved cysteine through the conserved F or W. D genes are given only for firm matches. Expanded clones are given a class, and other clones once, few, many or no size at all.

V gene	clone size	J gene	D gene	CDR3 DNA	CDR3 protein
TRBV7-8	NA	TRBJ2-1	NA	TGTGCCAGCAGCAGGGGGGGGACCAATGAGCAGTTCTTC	CASSRGGTNEQFF
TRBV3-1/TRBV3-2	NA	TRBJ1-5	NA	TGTGCCAGCAGCCAAGGTTCAGGGGTTAGTCAGCCCCAGCATTTT	CASSQGSGVSQPQHF
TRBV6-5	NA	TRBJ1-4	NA	TGTGCCAGCACCTGGGCCAAGGGAGGAGAAAAACTGTTTTTT	CASTWAKGGEKLFF
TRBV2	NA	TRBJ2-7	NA	TGTGCCAGCAGTGGTGGCGGGATTAGGACCTACGAGCAGTACTTC	CASSGGGIRTYEQYF
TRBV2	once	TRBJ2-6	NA	TGTGCCAGCAGCTTCGGGCTCTCTGGGGCCAACGTCCTGACTTTC	CASSFGLSGANVLTF
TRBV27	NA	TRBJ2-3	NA	TGTGCCAGCAGTTTATTTTGCCCCCCCACAGATACGCAGTATTTT	CASSLFCPPTDTQYF
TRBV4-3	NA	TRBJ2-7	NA	TGCGCCAGCAGCCGTGGACTGGCGGCCTCTAACGAGCAGTACTTC	CASSRGLAASNEQYF
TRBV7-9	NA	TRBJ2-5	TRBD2	TGTGCCAGCAGCCTGGGGACTAGCGAGACCCAGTACTTC	CASSLGTSETQYF
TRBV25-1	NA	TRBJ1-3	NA	TGTGCCAGCAGTGAAGTAGTCCTAACCTACTCTGGAAACACCATATATTTT	CASSEVVLTYSGNTIYF
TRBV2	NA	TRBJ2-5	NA	TGTGCCAGCATCCCCTCGTTGGTTAAGGCCCAGTACTTC	CASIPSLVKAQYF
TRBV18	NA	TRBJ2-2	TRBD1	TGTGCCAGCTCACCGGGACAGGGGAACACCGGGGAGCTGTTTTTT	CASSPGQGNTGELFF
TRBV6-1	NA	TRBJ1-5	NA	TGTGCCAGTATTGAAGCCTATAGCAATCAGCCCCAGCATTTT	CASIEAYSNQPQHF
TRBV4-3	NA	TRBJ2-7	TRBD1	TGCGCCAGCAGCCCTGGACAGGGGGCCGGCGAGCAGTACTTC	CASSPGQGAGEQYF
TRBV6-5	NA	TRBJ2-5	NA	TGTGCCAGCAGCCCAGGGGTTGGAGAGACCCAGTACTTC	CASSPGVGETQYF
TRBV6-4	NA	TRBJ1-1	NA	TGTGCCAGCAGTGACTCTCCAGGGAGTGGGGACACTGAAGCTTTCTTT	CASSDSPGSGDTEAFF
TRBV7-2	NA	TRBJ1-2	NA	TGTGCCAGCAGCTTATTCGAAAGGCCGGGTAATGGCTACACCTTC	CASSLFERPGNGYTF
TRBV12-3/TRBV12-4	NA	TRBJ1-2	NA	TGTGCCAGCAGTTTAGGAAACTATGGCTACACCTTC	CASSLGNYGYTF
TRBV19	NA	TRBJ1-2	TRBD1	TGTGCCAGTAGAATAAACAGGGGGACCAACTATGGCTACACCTTC	CASRINRGTNYGYTF
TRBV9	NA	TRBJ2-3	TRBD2	TGTGCCAGCAGCGCCCAACCGCCCGGGACTATGGATACGCAGTATTTT	CASSAQPPGTMDTQYF
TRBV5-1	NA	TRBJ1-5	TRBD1	TGCGCCAGCAGCTTGGAGGGGGCTCCTATCCTGCCCCAGCATTTT	CASSLEGAPILPQHF
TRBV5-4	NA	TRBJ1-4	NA	TGTGCCAGCAGCTTAGCAGGAGGTGAAAAACTGTTTTTT	CASSLAGGEKLFF
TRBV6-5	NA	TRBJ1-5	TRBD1	TGTGCCAGCAGTCGACAGGGCGATCAGCCCCAGCATTTT	CASSRQGDQPQHF